This TCR beta chain comes out of a study of cytomegalovirus exposure and HLA in healthy donors (dated by TCRdb to about 2017). Looking at the study overall: An earlier analysis of 587 of the donors reported about 260 Gb of sequence data and about 120 million unique TCR beta sequences obtained from some 200 million T cells. The aim of the study was to test whether cataloging public T cell receptors could identify signatures of past pathogen exposure. A later analysis re-analyzed previously published TCR beta repertoires from approximately 670 donors and added high-resolution HLA genotyping to study TCR occurrence patterns. The T cell repertoires of under 700 subjects were profiled by immunosequencing and related to cytomegalovirus serostatus. In addition to the first cohort of around 670 subjects, a separate validation cohort of approximately 130 different subjects was used. Across around 400 genotyped donors of the cohort, an average of about 240,000 unique TCR beta nucleotide sequences per donor were sequenced, and roughly 20% of those sequences were non-productive. In a later genetic analysis, genome-wide SNP genotypes for about 55% of the roughly 700 donors were used, and that subset was treated as a discovery cohort. To predict cytomegalovirus infection status, the study combined high-throughput TCR immunosequencing, statistical association of individual TCRs with disease status, and machine learning. Roughly 300 gigabases of sequencing data and around 90 million unique TCR sequences made up an early release that covered several hundred HLA-typed donors. All discovery cohort repertoires had been generated using a single sequencing platform. Donor age, sex, ethnicity and CMV serostatus were compiled alongside the repertoire data. The later analysis used no new phenotypic data to find candidate immune exposures, relying instead on TCR beta sequences and their occurrence across donors. Four or five DR-DQ haplotypes were handled as single units for association and clustering, since linkage in the cohort was strong. In an earlier analysis of roughly 600 of the donors, high-throughput TCR beta sequencing was used to judge whether each TCR beta V gene segment behaved as functional or pseudogenic. The genetic ancestry cluster associated with self-reported Caucasian donors included approximately 85% of the roughly 380 genotyped donors. The number of typed donors differed by locus: about 620-630 for A, B, C, DRB1 and DQB1; 522 for DQA1; 606 for DPA1; and roughly 490 for DPB1. HLA typing covered class I and class II loci at four-digit resolution.

The junction carries 5 bases between V and J, which are trimmed by 0 bases and 2 bases respectively. The CDR3 numbers 13 residues from cysteine through phenylalanine. The DNA shown is the 39-base CDR3, in frame from base 1. Looking up the germline V gene yields CDR1 SGHRS and CDR2 YFSETQ. This clone is a singleton in its sample. It has no known antigen specificity. Base qualities were left out, and no much larger clone turns up one base away. The library was produced with the immunoSEQ multiplex PCR assay. For the multiplex PCR, a mixture combining 60 forward primers for TCR Vbeta segments and 13 reverse primers for TCR Jbeta segments was used. The CDR3 region of rearranged TCR beta genes was amplified from genomic DNA by a multiplex PCR assay. The Illumina HiSeq System was used to sequence the amplified TCR beta libraries as 87-base-pair reads. The paper's processing steps were these. A later analysis tallied some 79 million unique TCR beta chains across the 666 repertoires, and around 10 million of those chains were shared by two or more donors. A nearest-neighbor algorithm error-corrected the raw reads and collapsed the reads into unique sequences, merging closely related sequences to remove PCR and sequencing errors. To assign V, D and J gene segments, CDR3 sequences were aligned to IMGT reference sequences. For a sequence to be retained, a match of at least six nucleotides to both a V gene segment and a J gene segment was required. Rearrangements were classified as productive when the CDR3 lacked stop codons and remained in frame with V and J, and all other rearrangements were classified as non-productive. CDR3 was defined by IMGT convention, running from the second conserved V-encoded cysteine to the conserved J-encoded phenylalanine. The earlier analysis of about 610 of the donors excluded any sequence lacking an unambiguous match to a single V gene segment. In an earlier analysis of almost 600 of the donors, a V segment was called functional when productive rearrangements were above 56.7%, and segregating when the standard deviation between donors exceeded 5%. A statistical classification framework was built for diagnosing cytomegalovirus status from the catalog of TCR beta chain sequences. In a later analysis, V and J genes were assigned by comparing TCR nucleotide sequences against IMGT/GENE-DB human TR gene sequences. A later analysis assigned CDR3 sequences and most-parsimonious VDJ recombination scenarios with the TCRdist pipeline. In a later analysis, each TCR beta chain was defined by its CDR3 amino acid sequence together with its V-gene family, and reads without a unique V-gene family were excluded. In a later analysis, several hundred highly shared, low-generation-probability nucleotide sequences were removed to address suspected cross-contamination and a sequencing artifact. A later analysis calculated a clonal expansion index for each public chain from normalized within-repertoire ranks of inferred template counts. Generation probabilities in a later analysis came from a VDJ recombination model fitted to out-of-frame rearrangements, and those results were checked against IGoR. A later analysis scored TCR-TCR, TCR-HLA and TCR-CMV co-occurrence with hypergeometric tests, applying a repertoire-size bias correction to TCR pairs. In a later analysis, false discovery rates were estimated by permuting HLA or CMV assignments 20 times. In a later analysis, co-occurring TCRs were grouped with DBSCAN, and TCRdist sequence similarity was added when clustering was performed within HLA-allele-positive subsets. Repertoires with fewer than 30,000 or more than 120,000 public chains were left out of co-occurrence clustering, as were about 5 repertoires with anomalous nucleotide sharing. Imported from immuneACCESS, the table was reduced by TCRdb to in-frame sequences with V and J called. These copies leave out some clones; in studies compared against another copy, an unresolved V gene accounts for under half, and the cause of the remainder is not known. The DNA was the basis for D and trimming; V, J and clone size are from that table. In all, the sample holds about 140,000 clones, and around 86% of those were seen once. Clones ranked in the top ten supply approximately 1.1% of the sample.

Broader findings and caveats from the paper: In both the original and validation cohorts, the classifier was reported to diagnose cytomegalovirus status with high specificity and sensitivity. According to the authors, the approach could potentially be generalized to other disease states and immunological phenotypes. Only TCR beta chains were sequenced in this cohort, and the absence of alpha or paired-chain data limited detectable features. While some public TCRs were present in many individuals, most TCR sequences turned up only very rarely across donors. In a later analysis, most CMV-associated TCR beta chains were found to appear HLA-restricted, with HLA associations seemingly driven largely by CMV exposure. An earlier analysis of approximately 600 of the donors showed that most TCR beta V segments appeared in productive rearrangements either about 87% or about 30% of the time, which broadly matched IMGT annotations. Because counts were too low, some 17 rarely observed V segments, including chromosome 9 orphons, were left out of the earlier analysis of about 620 of the donors. In a later genetic analysis, a missense DCLRE1C variant was associated with V-gene and J-gene trimming of TCR beta chains, and the association was replicated in an independent cohort. The sequencing pipeline was judged likely to have produced a cluster of highly shared sequence variants as a technical artifact. In vitro tests confirmed that a few of the cytomegalovirus-associated TCR beta chains recognize cytomegalovirus antigens. Because the 87-base-pair reads could not distinguish some IMGT-functional V segments, including TRBV6-2 and TRBV6-3, those segments were excluded. In a later analysis, HLA-associated TCR beta chains were found to be more clonally expanded and to have lower generation probabilities than equally common non-associated chains. Several of the top co-occurrence clusters appeared to be linked to parvovirus B19, influenza, CMV and Epstein-Barr virus, according to a later analysis. A further reported finding was that TCR beta sequences accurately predicted the HLA-A and HLA-B alleles for most subjects in the first cohort. At a false discovery rate of 0.05, a later analysis linked fewer than 20,000 TCR beta sequences to specific HLA alleles. Because HLA typing was missing for some donors at each locus, association tests included only the typed subset. According to a later analysis, TCR association rates differed among HLA loci, with DRB1 alleles showing the most associated TCRs and HLA-C alleles showing the fewest. The only immune exposure information available for the cohort was CMV serostatus. Sequencing depth was assumed to be roughly uniform across donors in the presence/absence analyses, though that assumption may not hold. A total of fewer than 200 TCR beta chains were listed by the study as associated with cytomegalovirus. Linkage disequilibrium might explain the correlated functional status among segregating V segments, but an unknown experimental factor could not be ruled out. Compared with the 666-donor mean, donors in an Asian-associated ancestry cluster had fewer N-insertions in productive TCRs, according to a later genetic analysis. Strong co-occurrence of HLA alleles, especially DR and DQ, made assigning TCR associations to individual alleles difficult.

The cohort comprised several hundred healthy bone marrow donors. At the time of sampling, all cohort members were nominally healthy, though unrecorded immune exposures were likely present. The donor was CMV seronegative and was included in the group of a few hundred seronegative cohort members. A peripheral blood sample was provided by each donor, and peripheral blood mononuclear cells were used for TCR beta sequencing. The Qiagen DNeasy Blood Extraction Kit was used to extract genomic DNA from the blood cell samples. Recombination connected TRBV5-1 to TRBJ1-2; a tentative D match to TRBD1 spans 5 bases. Sequenced input: PBMCs. This TCR was sampled from a female donor in good health and CMV-seronegative. The nucleotide sequence reads as follows: TGCGCCAGCAGCTTGGACAGGAACTATGGCTACACCTTC. The encoded protein is CASSLDRNYGYTF.